This T cell receptor beta chain was found in a study of blood T cell repertoires in COVID-19. Study information: In each case, the material was cDNA or gDNA derived from T cells, B-cell-depleted T cells, or PBMCs.

Which cohort a participant joined came from the clinical history participants gave. Resolution of symptoms, clearance, or two negative PCRs was present in recovered Cohort 3 donors. Authors' methods: Scientists estimated how many nucleated cells there were by amplifying reference gene primers. Measured with immunoSEQ multiplex PCR; TCRdb has only the in-frame clones, and not every one. V, J and clone size are those of that table, while D and trimming were read from the DNA. The sample carries approximately 210,000 clones, roughly 87% recorded once. Germline assignment: CDR1 LGHDT and CDR2 YNNKEL (reference sequence). This CDR3 spans 15 amino acids. With V trimmed by 4 bases and J by 3 bases, 4 bases remained unmatched.

The origin of this receptor is a woman aged 25 to 39 who had recovered from COVID-19. The specimen sequenced was PBMCs or T cells enriched from blood (not recorded which). This chain connects TRBV3-1 (or the pseudogene TRBV3-2) to TRBJ2-2, with TRBD2 matching over 8 bases. CDR3 nucleotides: TGTGCCAGCAGCCCGGGGGGGGCGGACACCGGGGAGCTGTTTTTT. Residues: CASSPGGADTGELFF.